Listed here are 21 T cell receptor beta chains from one sample, sequenced in a study of blood T cell repertoires in COVID-19. Method: immunoSEQ multiplex PCR; TCRdb's copy keeps in-frame clones and lacks some. The data contain approximately 65,000 clones, approximately 93% of them singletons. The sample consisted of peripheral blood. These receptors were taken from a man in his 70s with active COVID-19.

V usage is TRBV29-1 and J usage is TRBJ2-3; TRBD1 agrees at 7 bases. The CDR3 is made up of 14 amino acids. With V trimmed by 3 bases and J by 3 bases, 6 bases remained unmatched. Germline values: CDR1 SQVTM, CDR2 ANQGSEA. CDR3 DNA: TGCAGCGTTGAGGAACAGGGGCTAACAGATACGCAGTATTTT. Its translation is CSVEEQGLTDTQYF.

V is TRBV15 and J is TRBJ1-6; D is unclear. Trimming removed 4 bases at V and 9 bases at J, with 13 bases between. This CDR3 has 14 amino acids. Germline V gives CDR1 LNHNV, CDR2 YYDKDF (reference sequence). CDR3 in amino acids: CATSTDNGFSPLHF. The CDR3 bases are TGTGCCACCAGCACAGACAACGGGTTTTCACCCCTCCACTTT.

The V gene is TRBV27, the J gene TRBJ2-6; D might be TRBD1 (6 bases). Looked up from germline, CDR1 is MNHEY and CDR2 is SMNVEV (reference sequence). The CDR3 loop spans 18 amino acids. Trimming removed 3 bases from V and 2 bases from J, with 17 bases in between. DNA for the CDR3: TGTGCCAGCAGTTTCCGTGAACCCAACAGGGCTGGGGCCAACGTCCTGACTTTC. Amino acids: CASSFREPNRAGANVLTF.

This clone was seen a single time. The J gene is TRBJ2-7, the V gene TRBV11-3; possible D gene TRBD1, 5 bases. The V end was cut by 1 base, the J end by 3 bases, with 16 bases between. There are 16 residues in the CDR3. Germline V CDR1 and CDR2: SGHNT, YENEEA. This CDR3 is CASSLVYGQGDYEQYF. The DNA of the CDR3 is TGTGCCAGCAGCTTAGTGTACGGTCAAGGGGACTACGAGCAGTACTTC.

This clone has a single count. The chain carries TRBV19 and TRBJ1-2; D is unclear. Trimming stripped 6 bases from V and 3 bases from J, with 11 bases between. Germline V CDR1 and CDR2: LNHDA, SQIVND (reference sequence). The CDR3 is 13 residues long. The CDR3 bases are TGTGCCAGTAGCCGGTCGAAACACTATGGCTACACCTTC. Protein: CASSRSKHYGYTF.

For the CDR3, the DNA is TGTGCCAGCAGCTCCAGTGCCATGAACACTGAAGCTTTCTTT. This sequence encodes CASSSSAMNTEAFF. The chain uses TRBV7-9 and TRBJ1-1; D uncertain. The CDR3 extends over 14 amino acids. The germline gives CDR1 SEHNR, CDR2 FQNEAQ (reference sequence). Trimming took 4 bases from V and 0 from J, leaving 9 bases between them.

This chain links TRBV2 with TRBJ2-5, with D hard to call. The CDR3 contains 13 residues. V was shortened by 5 bases and J by 5 bases, with 12 bases between the two germline ends. Germline CDR1 and CDR2: SNHLY and FYNNEI. This chain's CDR3 is CASSPPSEETQYF. Written as DNA, the CDR3 is TGTGCCAGCAGTCCCCCGAGTGAGGAGACCCAGTACTTC.

The chain recombines TRBV5-8 with TRBJ1-6; tentative D call: TRBD1 (5 bases). CDR3 size: 16 residues. The ends were cut back, 4 bases at V and 3 bases at J, with 14 bases in the middle. Germline values: CDR1 SGHTS, CDR2 YDEGEE. The CDR3 loop is CASSPGRGDYNSPLHF. The CDR3 bases are TGTGCCAGCAGCCCAGGTAGGGGCGACTATAATTCACCCCTCCACTTT.

The chain carries TRBV29-1 and TRBJ2-5; 10 nucleotides line up with TRBD1. CDR1 and CDR2 (germline): SQVTM, ANQGSEA. The CDR3 length is 15 residues. V trimming: 6 bases; J trimming: 2 bases; junction bases outside the gene matches: 9. The CDR3 is CSVPRTGGSQETQYF. For the CDR3, the DNA is TGCAGCGTCCCCCGGACAGGGGGAAGTCAAGAGACCCAGTACTTC.

The rearrangement joins TRBV7-8 to TRBJ2-7; a possible D gene is TRBD2 (5 bases). The CDR3 is 16 residues long. CDR1 SGHVS and CDR2 FQNEAQ come from the germline V gene. The V end was cut by 2 bases, the J end by 3 bases, with 17 bases between. CDR3 sequence: CASSLFLFAGHYEQYF. CDR3 coding DNA: TGTGCCAGCAGCTTATTTCTTTTTGCGGGCCACTACGAGCAGTACTTC.

This clone was detected a few times. The gene calls are TRBV7-9 and TRBJ2-7; a weak D match, TRBD1 (7 bases). Trimming took 4 bases from V and 7 from J, leaving 14 bases between them. CDR3 length equals 13 residues. CDR1 is SEHNR and CDR2 is FQNEAQ in the germline V gene (reference sequence). CDR3 nucleotide sequence: TGTGCCAGCAGCTCCTCCCAGGGGGGTGAGCAGTACTTC. Protein: CASSSSQGGEQYF.

The chain is built from TRBV5-1 and TRBJ1-2; tentative D call: TRBD1 (6 bases). The ends were cut back, 2 bases at V and 3 bases at J, with 14 bases in the middle. The germline V gene has CDR1 SGHRS and CDR2 YFSETQ. The CDR3 extends over 15 amino acids. CDR3 in amino acids: CASSLKTGIDYGYTF. In DNA, the CDR3 is TGCGCCAGCAGCTTAAAAACAGGGATCGACTATGGCTACACCTTC. The entire variable domain, with the rest obtained from reference TRBV5-1 and TRBJ1-2, is as follows: KAGVTQTPRYLIKTRGQQVTLSCSPISGHRSVSWYQQTPGQGLQFLFEYFSETQRNKGNFPGRFSGRQFSNSRSEMNVSTLELGDSALYLCASSLKTGIDYGYTFGSGTRLTVV.

CDR3 coding DNA: TGTGCCAGCAGCCGGGGGGTTGGGTATGGCTACACCTTC. Protein: CASSRGVGYGYTF. V usage is TRBV27 and J usage is TRBJ1-2, with D possibly being TRBD1 (5 bases). The CDR3 length is 13 residues. Trimming left V 6 bases short and J 5 bases short, with 13 bases between. Looked up from germline, CDR1 is MNHEY and CDR2 is SMNVEV (reference sequence).

The CDR3 DNA follows: TGCGCCAGCATAGGATTAGACAGAGGACCCTCCTACGAGCAGTACGTC. Translation: CASIGLDRGPSYEQYV. The chain couples TRBV5-1 to TRBJ2-7, with a tentative D call TRBD1 (5 bases). The CDR3 is made up of 16 amino acids. The V and J ends lost 6 bases and 0 bases respectively, with 19 bases between them. Per the germline V gene, CDR1 is SGHRS and CDR2 is YFSETQ.

The chain joins TRBV7-2 to TRBJ2-1, with D perhaps TRBD2 (6 bases). V lost 5 bases, J lost 4 bases, and 12 bases lay in between. Germline assignment: CDR1 SGHTA and CDR2 FQGNSA. The CDR3 is made up of 14 amino acids. The CDR3 coding sequence is TGTGCCAGCAGCGGCGGGACTGCATACAATGAGCAGTTCTTC. It codes for CASSGGTAYNEQFF.

The gene calls are TRBV19 and TRBJ1-1, with TRBD1 as a possible D gene (6 bases). With 6 bases removed from V and 0 bases from J, the gap between germline ends came to 17 bases. The CDR3 has 16 residues. Germline V CDR1 and CDR2: LNHDA, SQIVND (reference sequence). This chain's CDR3 is CASSQGQWGVNTEAFF. DNA of the CDR3: TGTGCCAGTAGCCAGGGGCAGTGGGGTGTGAACACTGAAGCTTTCTTT.

The genes are TRBV24-1 and TRBJ2-2; no clear D gene. V was shortened by 9 bases and J by 7 bases, with 5 bases between the two germline ends. Germline lookup yields CDR1 KGHDR and CDR2 SFDVKD. This CDR3 region has 10 residues. CDR3 amino acids: CATGGGELFF. In DNA, the CDR3 is TGTGCCACCGGCGGCGGGGAGCTGTTTTTT.

DNA of the CDR3: TGTGCCAGTAGTATGGAAACGACAGGTCTTACTGAAGCTTTCTTT. This sequence encodes CASSMETTGLTEAFF. This chain joins TRBV19 and TRBJ1-1; D perhaps matches TRBD1 (6 bases). The CDR3 covers 15 residues. From germline, CDR1 is LNHDA and CDR2 SQIVND (reference sequence). Deletions cut 3 bases from V and 5 bases from J, with 16 bases between.

The chain carries TRBV11-2 and TRBJ2-2; no clear D. Germline assignment: CDR1 SGHAT and CDR2 FQNNGV. V was shortened by 3 bases and J by 7 bases, with 6 bases between the two germline ends. This CDR3 spans 12 amino acids. This chain's CDR3 is CASSFVRGELFF. The CDR3 DNA is TGTGCCAGCAGCTTCGTCCGCGGGGAGCTGTTTTTT. Variable domain in full (rest from reference TRBV11-2 and TRBJ2-2): EAGVAQSPRYKIIEKRQSVAFWCNPISGHATLYWYQQILGQGPKLLIQFQNNGVVDDSQLPKDRFSAERLKGVDSTLKIQPAKLEDSAVYLCASSFVRGELFFGEGSRLTVL.

The rearrangement uses TRBV5-5 and TRBJ2-6; D is perhaps TRBD1 (6 bases). This CDR3 region has 15 residues. Germline V gene data show CDR1 as SGHKS and CDR2 as YYEKEE (reference sequence). Trimming took 2 bases from V and 4 from J, leaving 10 bases between them. The CDR3 DNA is TGTGCCAGCAGCTTAGAGGGGGTCGGGGCCAACGTCCTGACTTTC. It translates to CASSLEGVGANVLTF.

This chain uses TRBV29-1 with TRBJ1-1, with 9 bases fitting TRBD1. J was trimmed by 1 base and V by 6 bases; bases with no gene match: 9. This CDR3 has 15 residues. CDR1 is SQVTM and CDR2 is ANQGSEA in the germline V gene. For the CDR3, the DNA is TGCAGCGTCTTAGGACAGGGGTCCTCGAACACTGAAGCTTTCTTT. Its translation is CSVLGQGSSNTEAFF.